One and the same sample provided the 32 T cell receptor beta chains below, sequenced in a study of shared clonotypes between healthy human individuals. Only in-frame clones appear in the TCRdb table, and some are missing; sequencing was by immunoSEQ multiplex PCR. This table has around 2.1 million clones, 93% appearing once. Positively selected for CCR7, the CD45RO-negative cells used as naive CD8 cells excluded terminally differentiated effector memory CD45RA+ cells. Sequencing was performed on naive CD8+ T cells from PBMCs. Source of these receptors: a man between 18 and 29 years old in good health. Some clones in this sample may be carry-over from other donors' samples.

The chain carries TRBV10-3 and TRBJ1-1; 7 bases agree with TRBD1. CDR3 length: 15 residues. J was trimmed by 1 base and V by 3 bases; bases with no gene match: 5. Per germline, CDR1 ENHRY and CDR2 SYGVKD. In nucleotides, the CDR3 is TGTGCCATCAGTGATTGGGACAGTCGGAACACTGAAGCTTTCTTT. Its protein is CAISDWDSRNTEAFF.

The CDR3 loop reads CASSLMPGASIGNQPQHF. The CDR3 DNA follows: TGTGCCAGCAGCCTCATGCCGGGGGCGTCAATAGGAAATCAGCCCCAGCATTTT. The gene calls are TRBV7-6 and TRBJ1-5, with a weak D call TRBD1 (6 bases). CDR1 and CDR2 from the germline V gene are SGHVS and FNYEAQ. The CDR3 covers 18 residues. The V end was cut by 5 bases, the J end by 4 bases, with 24 bases between.

The rearrangement uses TRBV5-5 and TRBJ1-1; 9 nucleotides line up with TRBD1. V was pared by 2 bases and J by 1 base, with 3 bases of the junction left unmatched. The CDR3 runs 15 residues. CDR1 is SGHKS, CDR2 YYEKEE, per germline (reference sequence). The CDR3 DNA reads TGTGCCAGCAGCTTAGGACAGGGGACGAACACTGAAGCTTTCTTT. It translates to CASSLGQGTNTEAFF.

The chain joins TRBV7-3 to TRBJ1-1; D perhaps matches TRBD1 (5 bases). The V and J ends lost 2 bases and 10 bases respectively, with 14 bases between them. The CDR3 is 13 residues long. CDR1 SGHTA and CDR2 FQGTGA come from the germline V gene. CDR3 sequence: CASSLVGPGVAFF. The CDR3 DNA is TGTGCCAGCAGCTTAGTCGGCCCGGGGGTAGCTTTCTTT.

The genes are TRBV7-9 and TRBJ1-2; maybe TRBD1 (5 bases). Germline loops: CDR1 SEHNR, CDR2 FQNEAQ (reference sequence). This CDR3 is built from 19 residues. V lost 3 bases to trimming and J lost 5 bases, with 28 bases between them. CDR3 coding DNA: TGTGCCAGCAGCTTTTCGTCGGGGAGATTACCGAGTCGGGGGTATGGCTACACCTTC. It specifies CASSFSSGRLPSRGYGYTF.

The genes are TRBV9 and TRBJ2-5; D may match TRBD1 or TRBD2 (6 bases each). From germline, CDR1 is SGDLS and CDR2 YYNGEE. V lost 0 bases, J lost 7 bases, and 16 bases lay in between. The CDR3 has 15 residues. The CDR3 is CASSVGDRPRGTQYF. As DNA, the CDR3 is TGTGCCAGCAGCGTAGGTGACAGGCCGCGGGGGACCCAGTACTTC.

This chain links TRBV27 with TRBJ2-3; D is possibly TRBD1 (6 bases). Germline CDR1 reads MNHEY; CDR2 reads SMNVEV (reference sequence). Trimming removed 6 bases at V and 0 bases at J, with 16 bases between. This CDR3 comprises 16 residues. CDR3 nucleotide sequence: TGTGCCAGCAGCAAGGACAGTCCCCTAAGCACAGATACGCAGTATTTT. This sequence encodes CASSKDSPLSTDTQYF.

The chain has TRBV27 and TRBJ2-1; 8 bases fit TRBD1. Germline CDR1 and CDR2: MNHEY and SMNVEV (reference sequence). This CDR3 spans 16 amino acids. J was trimmed by 3 bases and V by 5 bases; bases with no gene match: 9. The CDR3: CASSDRQGKVYNEQFF. CDR3 bases: TGTGCCAGCAGTGACCGACAGGGGAAAGTCTACAATGAGCAGTTCTTC.

This rearrangement joins TRBV10-3 to TRBJ2-7, with 12 bases aligning to TRBD1. Trimming removed 3 bases from V and 5 bases from J; junction bases left unmatched: 5. Germline values: CDR1 ENHRY, CDR2 SYGVKD. There are 15 residues in the CDR3. CDR3 amino acids: CAISDSGTGGNEQYF. CDR3 nucleotides: TGTGCCATCAGTGATTCTGGGACAGGGGGCAACGAGCAGTACTTC.

V usage is TRBV14 and J usage is TRBJ1-2, with D possibly matching TRBD1 (6 bases). The CDR3 is made up of 16 amino acids. V lost 4 bases to trimming and J lost 1 base, with 16 bases between them. CDR1 SGHDN and CDR2 FVKESK come from the germline V gene. The CDR3 region is CASSPRDRRVNYGYTF. DNA of the CDR3: TGTGCCAGCAGCCCCCGAGACAGGCGGGTTAACTATGGCTACACCTTC.

This clone was detected once. The V call is TRBV6-1, the J call TRBJ2-2; 8 bases agree with TRBD1. The germline CDR1 and CDR2 sequences are MNHNS and SASEGT. V shed 6 bases, J shed 7 bases, and the junction held 7 bases outside the gene matches. CDR3 size: 14 residues. This chain's CDR3 is CASRPRGLIGELFF. In nucleotides, the CDR3 is TGTGCCAGCAGACCCAGGGGGCTGATCGGGGAGCTGTTTTTT.

The chain is built from TRBV5-1 and TRBJ2-3; D is ambiguous. CDR3 size: 16 residues. V lost 1 base and J lost 2, with 14 bases in between. CDR1 is SGHRS and CDR2 is YFSETQ in the germline V gene. CDR3 DNA: TGCGCCAGCAGCTTGACAGTTTCCTCGACCACAGATACGCAGTATTTT. It encodes CASSLTVSSTTDTQYF. Full variable domain (missing parts from reference TRBV5-1 and TRBJ2-3): KAGVTQTPRYLIKTRGQQVTLSCSPISGHRSVSWYQQTPGQGLQFLFEYFSETQRNKGNFPGRFSGRQFSNSRSEMNVSTLELGDSALYLCASSLTVSSTTDTQYFGPGTRLTVL.

The J gene is TRBJ2-7, the V gene TRBV27, with D perhaps TRBD2 (5 bases). The CDR3 has 13 residues. V gave up 8 bases and J gave up 2 bases, with 13 bases separating them. The V gene's germline CDR1 is MNHEY and CDR2 SMNVEV (reference sequence). The CDR3 coding sequence is TGTGCCAGCGCCGCGGGCGCAACCTACGAGCAGTACTTC. Translation: CASAAGATYEQYF.

With regard to this clone: In the same sample, other DNA sequences code for this CDR3. The chain uses TRBV6-5 and TRBJ2-7; weak D call: TRBD1 (5 bases). This CDR3 has 13 residues. CDR1 and CDR2 from the germline V gene are MNHEY and SVGAGI. V shed 2 bases and J shed 1 base, with 6 bases lying between them. In DNA, the CDR3 is TGTGCCAGCAGTTACCAGGGTTCCTACGAGCAGTACTTC. Residues: CASSYQGSYEQYF.

A remark on this clone: Other nucleotide sequences from this sample produce the same CDR3. V usage is TRBV9 and J usage is TRBJ2-5; D ambiguous. The CDR3 totals 14 residues. Trimming removed 0 bases at V and 1 base at J, with 7 bases between. Germline V gene data show CDR1 as SGDLS and CDR2 as YYNGEE. CDR3 nucleotide sequence: TGTGCCAGCAGCGTAGCTAACAGCCAAGAGACCCAGTACTTC. Translating gives CASSVANSQETQYF. The full variable domain, its missing parts supplied by reference TRBV9 and TRBJ2-5, is DSGVTQTPKHLITATGQRVTLRCSPRSGDLSVYWYQQSLDQGLQFLIQYYNGEERAKGNILERFSAQQFPDLHSELNLSSLELGDSALYFCASSVANSQETQYFGPGTRLLVL.

The J gene is TRBJ2-1, the V gene TRBV28, with 9 bases lining up with TRBD2. Unmatched junction bases numbered 13, after V lost 4 bases and J lost 6 bases. Germline CDR1 is MDHEN and CDR2 is SYDVKM. The CDR3 contains 17 residues. In nucleotides, the CDR3 is TGTGCCAGCAGTTCCCGAATAGCGGGAGCGGTCGGCAATGAGCAGTTCTTC. Translation: CASSSRIAGAVGNEQFF.

As DNA, the CDR3 is TGTGCCAGCAGAGACAGAGAGTTTAGCACAGATACGCAGTATTTT. Its translation: CASRDREFSTDTQYF. The chain uses TRBV2 and TRBJ2-3; a weak D match, TRBD1 (5 bases). Germline-derived CDR1 and CDR2 are SNHLY and FYNNEI. The V end lost 6 bases, the J end lost 0 bases, and 13 bases lay between the germline ends. The CDR3 has 15 amino acids.

The chain recombines TRBV4-3 with TRBJ1-2; D is uncertain. CDR1 LGHNA and CDR2 YSLEER come from the germline V gene. V was clipped by 0 bases and J by 7 bases, with 12 bases between them. The CDR3 has 14 residues. The CDR3 nucleotides are TGCGCCAGCAGCCAAGACCTTTTTTTGGTTGGCTACACCTTC. Translating it yields CASSQDLFLVGYTF.

The genes are TRBV15 and TRBJ2-7, with 7 positions matching TRBD2. Trimming took 0 bases from V and 3 from J; bases not matched to a gene: 8. This CDR3 has 16 residues. CDR1 and CDR2 (germline): LNHNV, YYDKDF (reference sequence). CDR3 in amino acids: CATSRDKNLADYEQYF. CDR3 DNA sequence: TGTGCCACCAGCAGAGATAAAAACCTAGCGGACTACGAGCAGTACTTC.

The rearrangement links TRBV27 to TRBJ1-5; perhaps TRBD1 as D (6 bases). V gave up 5 bases and J gave up 0 bases, with 14 bases separating them. The length of the CDR3 is 16 residues. Germline V gene data show CDR1 as MNHEY and CDR2 as SMNVEV (reference sequence). The CDR3 DNA sequence: TGTGCCAGCAGTAGCAGGGGTGGTGATAGCAATCAGCCCCAGCATTTT. Translation: CASSSRGGDSNQPQHF.

The V call is TRBV7-9, the J call TRBJ2-1; unclear D gene. The V end lost 1 base, the J end lost 9 bases, and 10 bases lay between the germline ends. There are 13 residues in the CDR3. Looked up from germline, CDR1 is SEHNR and CDR2 is FQNEAQ (reference sequence). The CDR3 spells CASSLGLAVEQFF. The CDR3 DNA follows: TGTGCCAGCAGCTTAGGTCTGGCGGTTGAGCAGTTCTTC.

V is TRBV6-1 and J is TRBJ2-7, with a weak D call TRBD2 (5 bases). The CDR3 extends over 14 amino acids. Trimming took 7 bases from V and 3 from J, leaving 16 bases between them. From germline, CDR1 is MNHNS and CDR2 SASEGT. The CDR3 nucleotides read TGTGCCAGCAAGGAGGTCATCGCGTACTACGAGCAGTACTTC. It translates to CASKEVIAYYEQYF.

This rearrangement joins TRBV27 to TRBJ2-7, with D maybe TRBD1 (5 bases). From germline, CDR1 is MNHEY and CDR2 SMNVEV (reference sequence). With 5 bases removed from V and 3 bases from J, the gap between germline ends came to 17 bases. The CDR3 contains 15 residues. The CDR3 protein is CASSPSLWGYYEQYF. The CDR3 region has the DNA TGTGCCAGCAGTCCATCCCTGTGGGGCTACTACGAGCAGTACTTC.

This clone came up a few times. This rearrangement joins TRBV10-3 to TRBJ1-1, with D possibly matching TRBD1 (5 bases). Looked up from germline, CDR1 is ENHRY and CDR2 is SYGVKD. The CDR3 consists of 13 residues. Between the trimmed V and J ends, which lost 7 bases and 0 bases, there was a span of 9 bases. CDR3 protein: CAIKGRLNTEAFF. DNA for the CDR3: TGTGCCATCAAGGGACGGCTGAACACTGAAGCTTTCTTT.

V is TRBV30 and J is TRBJ1-6; D uncertain. The CDR3 is 15 residues long. The germline CDR1 and CDR2 sequences are GTSNPN and SVGIG (reference sequence). V lost 2 bases, J lost 4 bases, and 12 bases lay in between. The DNA for the CDR3 is TGTGCCTGGAGTAATCGGGTCCGTTATAATTCACCCCTCCACTTT. As protein: CAWSNRVRYNSPLHF. The whole variable domain, remainder taken from reference TRBV30 and TRBJ1-6, is SQTIHQWPATLVQPVGSPLSLECTVEGTSNPNLYWYRQAAGRGLQLLFYSVGIGQISSEVPQNLSASRPQDRQFILSSKKLLLSDSGFYLCAWSNRVRYNSPLHFGNGTRLTVT.

V gene TRBV4-1 combines with J gene TRBJ1-1, with D perhaps matching TRBD1 (6 bases). The CDR3 covers 15 residues. V was pared by 0 bases and J by 1 base, with 9 bases between. Germline V gene lookup returns CDR1 MGHRA and CDR2 YSYEKL. The CDR3 nucleotides are TGCGCCAGCAGCCAAGAGGGGGCCGGGAACACTGAAGCTTTCTTT. This sequence encodes CASSQEGAGNTEAFF.

On this clone: The sample holds other DNA sequences that translate to the same CDR3. The rearrangement uses TRBV11-3 and TRBJ2-3; D is unresolved. Germline V CDR1 and CDR2: SGHNT, YENEEA. This CDR3 has 13 residues. V lost 1 base and J 4 bases, leaving 6 bases between the germline ends. CDR3 protein: CASSLGGADTQYF. The CDR3 nucleotides read TGTGCCAGCAGCTTAGGGGGTGCAGATACGCAGTATTTT.

The chain employs TRBV15 and TRBJ2-3; a weak D match, TRBD1 (6 bases). Germline V CDR1 and CDR2: LNHNV, YYDKDF (reference sequence). Trimming shortened V by 5 bases and J by 3 bases, and 15 bases separated the two germline ends. The CDR3 loop spans 15 amino acids. The CDR3 DNA sequence: TGTGCCACCAGCGACCTACGGACAGCGACAGATACGCAGTATTTT. The encoded protein is CATSDLRTATDTQYF. Supplemented by reference TRBV15 and TRBJ2-3, the full variable domain reads DAMVIQNPRYQVTQFGKPVTLSCSQTLNHNVMYWYQQKSSQAPKLLFHYYDKDFNNEADTPDNFQSRRPNTSFCFLDIRSPGLGDTAMYLCATSDLRTATDTQYFGPGTRLTVL.

V usage is TRBV5-3 and J usage is TRBJ1-1; tentatively, D is TRBD1 (6 bases). TRBV5-3 is placed among ORFs of uncertain function. This CDR3 has 15 amino acids. Trimming took 5 bases from V and 6 from J, leaving 20 bases between them. The CDR3 region has the DNA TGTGCCAGAAGATTTACCCGTTTTACAGGGCCTGAAGCTTTCTTT. This sequence encodes CARRFTRFTGPEAFF.

This clone was seen once. This sequence joins TRBV6-1 and TRBJ1-5, with D unclear. The germline V gene has CDR1 MNHNS and CDR2 SASEGT. V was trimmed by 4 bases and J by 0 bases, leaving 7 bases between them. The CDR3 sequence is 14 residues long. CDR3 residues: CASSGAYSNQPQHF. In DNA form, the CDR3 reads TGTGCCAGCAGTGGGGCTTATAGCAATCAGCCCCAGCATTTT.

The V and J genes are TRBV11-1 and TRBJ2-7; the D call may be TRBD1 or TRBD2 (6 bases each). Per germline, CDR1 SGHAT and CDR2 FQDESV (reference sequence). The CDR3 totals 16 residues. The V end lost 5 bases, the J end lost 7 bases, and 24 bases lay between the germline ends. In DNA form, the CDR3 reads TGTGCCAGCAGCACCTACGACCGGGGGCGCAAATTGGAGCAGTACTTC. Amino acid sequence: CASSTYDRGRKLEQYF.

The J gene is TRBJ1-2, the V gene TRBV19, with 7 nucleotides matching TRBD1. CDR1 LNHDA and CDR2 SQIVND come from the germline V gene (reference sequence). Losses at the gene ends were 7 bases for V and 8 bases for J; bases not matched to a gene: 16. The CDR3 is 15 amino acids. The CDR3 protein is CASTSWGTEPLGYTF. In nucleotides, the CDR3 is TGTGCCAGTACCTCGTGGGGGACAGAGCCACTCGGCTACACCTTC.